This passage covers 16 T cell receptor beta chains from one sample sequenced in a study of regulatory T cells in long-lasting Graves disease. Building of the TCR beta libraries involved iRepertoire HTBI primers and Arm-PCR of CDR3 regions. TCRdb reprocessed the multiplex PCR reads via MiXCR and lists one record per CDR3 protein. The sample has about 300,000 distinct CDR3 sequences; roughly a fifth are singletons. Time point in this sample: persistent/refractory GD, antithyroid drugs over 5 years with positive TRAb. Making the TCR library involved RNA that had been extracted from PBMCs. The sample consisted of peripheral blood mononuclear cells (PBMCs), taken when the disease was refractory, from a patient treated with antithyroid drugs. All receptors come from a female donor with Graves disease.

The sample holds many counts of this clonotype. The rearrangement uses TRBV7-9 and TRBJ2-7; TRBD2 aligns across 14 bases. This CDR3 spans 18 amino acids. The trim removed 5 bases at V and 12 bases at J, leaving 21 bases unmatched. Per germline, CDR1 SEHNR and CDR2 FQNEAQ (reference sequence). The CDR3 bases are TGTGCCAGCAGCGCCAGTTCGACTAGCGGGAGGGCCCGAGTGAGAGTGTACTTC. Encoded protein: CASSASSTSGRARVRVYF.

J is TRBJ2-7 and V is TRBV9; D possibly corresponds to TRBD2 (6 bases). The CDR3 is 14 residues long. Trimming left V 0 bases short and J 7 bases short, with 14 bases between. Germline-derived CDR1 and CDR2 are SGDLS and YYNGEE. The chain's CDR3 is CASSVEGGRGEQYF. CDR3 coding DNA: TGTGCCAGCAGCGTAGAGGGAGGCCGCGGGGAGCAGTACTTC.

This clonotype was observed a few times. The rearrangement joins TRBV28 to TRBJ2-1, with no clear D. Germline assignment: CDR1 MDHEN and CDR2 SYDVKM. Trimming took off 7 bases at V and 4 bases at J, with 5 bases between the two ends. This CDR3 contains 11 residues. CDR3 residues: CASTRYNEQFF. The CDR3, as DNA: TGTGCCAGCACCCGTTACAATGAGCAGTTCTTC.

This clonotype appeared a few times. The chain joins TRBV27 to TRBJ2-2; possible D gene TRBD2, 5 bases. Trimming stripped 3 bases from V and 4 bases from J, with 12 bases between. There are 15 residues in the CDR3. Per the germline V gene, CDR1 is MNHEY and CDR2 is SMNVEV (reference sequence). CDR3 region: CASSFPGLGTGELFF. The CDR3 region has the DNA TGTGCCAGCAGTTTTCCCGGACTGGGCACCGGGGAGCTGTTTTTT.

The chain has TRBV6-1 and TRBJ2-7; the match to TRBD2 covers 10 bases. CDR1 and CDR2 from the germline V gene are MNHNS and SASEGT. The V segment lost 6 bases and the J segment 4 bases; nucleotides outside the gene matches: 12. The CDR3 spans 16 residues. Here the CDR3 reads CASRTTVASGSYEQYF. CDR3 coding DNA: TGTGCCAGCAGAACTACGGTAGCTAGCGGGAGTTACGAGCAGTACTTC.

The chain links TRBV6-9 to TRBJ2-3; D uncertain. V dropped 4 bases and J dropped 2 bases, with 10 bases sitting between them. The CDR3 is 14 amino acids. Germline CDR1 reads MNHGY; CDR2 reads SVAAGI. The chain's CDR3 is CASSFIDITDTQYF. CDR3 nucleotides: TGTGCCAGCAGTTTTATTGACATCACAGATACGCAGTATTTT.

The table lists this clonotype with many counts. The V and J genes are TRBV20-1 and TRBJ2-5; TRBD2 aligns across 7 bases. The CDR3 is 12 residues long. Germline V lookup: CDR1 DFQATT, CDR2 SNEGSKA (reference sequence). J lost 7 bases, V lost 7 bases, and 9 bases had no gene match. CDR3 coding DNA: TGCAGTGTTGGGGGAGGGGTGGGGACCCAGTACTTC. It translates to CSVGGGVGTQYF.

The chain uses TRBV6-6 and TRBJ2-2, with 8 bases matching TRBD1. In germline, CDR1 is MNHNY, CDR2 SVGAGI (reference sequence). Unmatched junction bases numbered 6, after V lost 0 bases and J lost 3 bases. This CDR3 spans 17 amino acids. The CDR3 spells CASSYSDRTGYTGELFF. The DNA of the CDR3 is TGTGCCAGCAGTTACTCGGACAGGACAGGGTACACCGGGGAGCTGTTTTTT.

The V and J genes are TRBV27 and TRBJ1-5; D ambiguous. Germline V gives CDR1 MNHEY, CDR2 SMNVEV (reference sequence). The CDR3 runs 16 residues. The V gene lost 5 bases and the J gene lost 0 bases, with 14 bases spanning the gap. The CDR3 sequence: CASSAFWVDSNQPQHF. The CDR3 bases are TGTGCCAGCAGTGCCTTCTGGGTCGATAGCAATCAGCCCCAGCATTTT.

There are many counts of this clonotype. The chain combines TRBV7-2 with TRBJ1-5; D is perhaps TRBD1 (5 bases). The CDR3 is made up of 14 amino acids. Trimming took off 5 bases at V and 0 bases at J, with 8 bases between the two ends. Germline V gene sequence: CDR1 SGHTA, CDR2 FQGNSA. CDR3 nucleotide sequence: TGTGCCAGCAGCAAGGGACGTAGCAATCAGCCCCAGCATTTT. Amino acids: CASSKGRSNQPQHF.

This clonotype was seen ten or more times. The chain carries TRBV6-1 and TRBJ2-7; D gene ambiguous. This CDR3 region has 15 residues. Germline V gene data show CDR1 as MNHNS and CDR2 as SASEGT. Deletions cut 0 bases from V and 4 bases from J, with 13 bases between. The CDR3 spells CASSEAHAPGYEQYF. The CDR3 nucleotides read TGTGCCAGCAGTGAAGCGCACGCCCCCGGATACGAGCAGTACTTC.

The count of this clonotype is one. The genes are TRBV11-2 and TRBJ2-3, with D maybe TRBD1 (6 bases). The CDR3 spans 17 residues. Germline V CDR1 and CDR2: SGHAT, FQNNGV. V dropped 2 bases and J dropped 2 bases, with 17 bases sitting between them. The CDR3 coding sequence is TGTGCCAGCAGCTTAAGTTGGGGACACAGAAACACAGATACGCAGTATTTT. Encoded protein: CASSLSWGHRNTDTQYF.

The rearrangement uses TRBV20-1 and TRBJ2-1; D is unclear. Per germline, CDR1 DFQATT and CDR2 SNEGSKA (reference sequence). Trimming cost V 5 bases and J 1 base, with 3 bases left between them. This CDR3 contains 11 residues. The CDR3 protein is CSAPSYNEQFF. The CDR3 coding sequence is TGCAGTGCTCCTTCCTACAATGAGCAGTTCTTC.

This clonotype was detected ten times or more. The chain combines TRBV7-3 with TRBJ2-5; 7 nucleotides agree with TRBD2. Trimming cost V 5 bases and J 5 bases; bases outside gene matches: 5. CDR3 length equals 13 residues. From germline, CDR1 is SGHTA and CDR2 FQGTGA. The chain's CDR3 is CASSPGGSETQYF. The CDR3 DNA reads as TGTGCCAGCAGCCCCGGGGGGTCGGAGACCCAGTACTTC.

The chain carries TRBV6-1 and TRBJ2-5; TRBD1 might be the D (5 bases). Trimming cost V 5 bases and J 1 base, with 20 bases left between them. Germline CDR1 reads MNHNS; CDR2 reads SASEGT. The CDR3 spans 17 residues. The CDR3: CASSPKSGIRAQETQYF. The CDR3 DNA sequence: TGTGCCAGCAGTCCTAAATCAGGGATACGGGCCCAAGAGACCCAGTACTTC.

In this sample, this clonotype turned up many times. The chain is built from TRBV6-2 or TRBV6-3 and TRBJ2-7, with a possible D match to TRBD1 (5 bases). V was trimmed by 5 bases and J by 2 bases, leaving 13 bases between them. CDR1 is MNHEY, CDR2 SVGEGT, per germline. The CDR3 spans 14 residues. The chain's CDR3 is CASSEALGAYEQYF. The CDR3, as DNA: TGTGCCAGCAGTGAAGCCCTAGGGGCCTACGAGCAGTACTTC.